The next 22 T cell receptor beta chains were all read from a single sample in a study of cytomegalovirus exposure and HLA in healthy donors. Measured with immunoSEQ multiplex PCR; TCRdb has only the in-frame clones, and not every one. The sample lists 110,000 to 150,000 clones, approximately 93% occurring once. The specimen was PBMCs. These receptors came from a man aged 18 to 29 in good health and CMV-seronegative.

The V gene is TRBV6-1, the J gene TRBJ1-1, with D hard to call. The V gene lost 8 bases and the J gene lost 3 bases, with 7 bases spanning the gap. The CDR3 totals 11 residues. The germline V gene encodes CDR1 MNHNS and CDR2 SASEGT. The CDR3 loop is CASDIYTEAFF. The CDR3 DNA is TGTGCCAGCGACATATACACTGAAGCTTTCTTT.

The gene calls are TRBV18 and TRBJ2-7; 8 nucleotides agree with TRBD2. The CDR3 totals 16 residues. The V and J ends lost 4 bases and 4 bases, in that order; junction bases with no gene match: 12. Germline values: CDR1 KGHSH, CDR2 LQKENI. The CDR3 here is CASSLGPSGLLYEQYV. The CDR3 nucleotides read TGTGCCAGCTCACTGGGCCCTAGCGGGCTCCTTTACGAGCAGTACGTC.

This clone appeared a single time. The genes are TRBV27 and TRBJ2-3, with D tentatively TRBD2 (7 bases). V was shortened by 7 bases and J by 2 bases, with 16 bases between the two germline ends. In germline, CDR1 is MNHEY, CDR2 SMNVEV (reference sequence). This CDR3 has 15 residues. CDR3 DNA: TGTGCCAGCACCCCCGGGGGGCCTACCACAGATACGCAGTATTTT. Amino acids: CASTPGGPTTDTQYF.

This clone appeared once. V is TRBV18 and J is TRBJ1-1; no reliable D call. From germline, CDR1 is KGHSH and CDR2 LQKENI. The CDR3 length is 14 residues. V dropped 6 bases and J dropped 0 bases, with 11 bases sitting between them. The CDR3 sequence is CASSTDTLNTEAFF. CDR3 nucleotide sequence: TGTGCCAGCTCGACCGACACCTTGAACACTGAAGCTTTCTTT.

V is TRBV6-5 and J is TRBJ2-2; perhaps TRBD1 as D (5 bases). Trimming removed 0 bases at V and 3 bases at J, with 11 bases between. The CDR3 covers 16 residues. CDR1 and CDR2 from the germline V gene are MNHEY and SVGAGI. The CDR3 region is CASSYSQGYYTGELFF. As DNA, the CDR3 is TGTGCCAGCAGTTACTCTCAGGGTTACTACACCGGGGAGCTGTTTTTT.

The V call is TRBV30, the J call TRBJ2-2, with 8 positions matching TRBD2. CDR1 and CDR2 from the germline V gene are GTSNPN and SVGIG (reference sequence). With V trimmed by 2 bases and J by 6 bases, 8 bases remained unmatched. The CDR3 sequence is 15 residues long. CDR3 in DNA: TGTGCCTGGAGTCGAGCCGGCGGGGGGCCCGGGGAGCTGTTTTTT. Amino acids: CAWSRAGGGPGELFF.

The chain employs TRBV6-1 and TRBJ1-2, with 7 bases lining up with TRBD1. Germline CDR1 is MNHNS and CDR2 is SASEGT. This CDR3 is 15 amino acids long. V trimming: 0 bases; J trimming: 2 bases; junction bases outside the gene matches: 3. The CDR3 spells CASSEAGGQNYGYTF. The CDR3 DNA sequence: TGTGCCAGCAGTGAAGCGGGGGGACAGAACTATGGCTACACCTTC.

The chain joins TRBV7-3 to TRBJ2-2; tentative D call: TRBD2 (5 bases). Germline V lookup: CDR1 SGHTA, CDR2 FQGTGA. CDR3 length: 14 amino acids. V lost 1 base and J 7 bases, leaving 10 bases between the germline ends. For the CDR3, the DNA is TGTGCCAGCAGCTTAATTGCGGGCAACGGGGAGCTGTTTTTT. The encoded protein is CASSLIAGNGELFF. Complete variable domain (other parts from reference TRBV7-3 and TRBJ2-2): GAGVSQTPSNKVTEKGKYVELRCDPISGHTALYWYRQSLGQGPEFLIYFQGTGAADDSGLPNDRFFAVRPEGSVSTLKIQRTERGDSAVYLCASSLIAGNGELFFGEGSRLTVL.

The chain employs TRBV5-8 and TRBJ2-7, with a weak D call TRBD2 (6 bases). CDR1 and CDR2 (germline): SGHTS, YDEGEE. The CDR3 sequence is 14 residues long. Between the trimmed V and J ends, which lost 0 bases and 7 bases, there was a span of 14 bases. CDR3 in DNA: TGTGCCAGCAGCTTGGCCCCCCCGGGGGTGGAGCAGTACGTC. Translated, it gives CASSLAPPGVEQYV.

V usage is TRBV25-1 and J usage is TRBJ1-2; D is possibly TRBD1 (5 bases). CDR1 is MGHDK and CDR2 is SYGVNS in the germline V gene. The length of the CDR3 is 13 residues. The V end lost 2 bases, the J end lost 4 bases, and 8 bases lay between the germline ends. The CDR3 loop is CASSEDRPYGYTF. The DNA for the CDR3 is TGTGCCAGCAGTGAAGACAGACCCTATGGCTACACCTTC.

This chain connects TRBV9 to TRBJ2-4; D not certain. V lost 6 bases, J lost 9 bases, and 22 bases lay in between. The V gene's germline CDR1 is SGDLS and CDR2 YYNGEE. CDR3 length: 15 residues. In DNA, the CDR3 is TGTGCCAGCACCGTTAACCCACTGACTCTTAGCATTCAGTACTTC. This sequence encodes CASTVNPLTLSIQYF.

The chain couples TRBV15 to TRBJ2-1; 13 bases are a match to TRBD2. The CDR3 sequence is 18 residues long. V shed 5 bases and J 6 bases; nucleotides not matched to a gene: 13. Germline CDR1 LNHNV, CDR2 YYDKDF (reference sequence). The CDR3 reads CATSPTRPTSGGANEQFF. The CDR3 region has the DNA TGTGCCACCAGCCCAACCCGACCAACTAGCGGGGGGGCCAATGAGCAGTTCTTC.

The chain employs TRBV5-6 and TRBJ1-2; the D gene is possibly TRBD1 (5 bases). V lost 0 bases to trimming and J lost 4 bases, with 10 bases between them. Germline-derived CDR1 and CDR2 are SGHDT and YYEEEE. The CDR3 has 14 amino acids. The CDR3 nucleotides read TGTGCCAGCAGCTTGGGACAGTCCATCTATGGCTACACCTTC. Encoded protein: CASSLGQSIYGYTF.

This sequence joins TRBV6-4 and TRBJ2-4; perhaps TRBD1 as D (5 bases). Germline V lookup: CDR1 MRHNA, CDR2 SNTAGT. Trimming removed 4 bases from V and 0 bases from J, with 19 bases in between. The CDR3 is 18 amino acids. The CDR3 DNA reads as TGTGCCAGCAGTGTAGACAGTAGGGGCCGAATAGCCAAAAACATTCAGTACTTC. It translates to CASSVDSRGRIAKNIQYF.

The rearrangement links TRBV18 to TRBJ2-5; 7 bases match TRBD2. This CDR3 has 16 amino acids. Germline V gene data show CDR1 as KGHSH and CDR2 as LQKENI. With 6 bases clipped from V and 5 bases from J, the junction kept 15 bases outside the gene matches. CDR3 nucleotide sequence: TGTGCCAGCTCCCCCTACGACACTAGCGCCGGGGAGACCCAGTACTTC. It codes for CASSPYDTSAGETQYF.

The chain combines TRBV30 with TRBJ1-4; 10 bases fit TRBD1. V lost 7 bases to trimming and J lost 8 bases; unmatched junction nucleotides: 7. The CDR3 runs to 13 residues. Germline assignment: CDR1 GTSNPN and CDR2 SVGIG (reference sequence). CDR3 region: CASATGGHEKLFF. CDR3 nucleotides: TGTGCCTCCGCGACAGGGGGCCACGAAAAACTGTTTTTT.

This chain links TRBV7-9 with TRBJ1-4, with a weak D call TRBD1 (6 bases). Germline-derived CDR1 and CDR2 are SEHNR and FQNEAQ (reference sequence). The CDR3 extends over 16 amino acids. V lost 4 bases and J lost 3, with 15 bases in between. The CDR3: CASSSRIGQSNEKLFF. As DNA, the CDR3 is TGTGCCAGCAGCTCCCGAATTGGACAGTCTAATGAAAAACTGTTTTTT.

V gene TRBV4-1 combines with J gene TRBJ2-5; 7 bases are shared with TRBD2. CDR1 MGHRA and CDR2 YSYEKL come from the germline V gene. Unmatched junction bases numbered 4, after V lost 1 base and J lost 2 bases. The CDR3 is 15 residues long. CDR3 sequence (DNA): TGCGCCAGCAGCCAAGGTCAGCGGGGACAAGAGACCCAGTACTTC. Residues: CASSQGQRGQETQYF.

The chain has TRBV7-2 and TRBJ2-1; 9 nucleotides match TRBD1. There are 15 residues in the CDR3. Per germline, CDR1 SGHTA and CDR2 FQGNSA. V trimming: 4 bases; J trimming: 0 bases; junction bases outside the gene matches: 1. The CDR3 here is CASSSDRGSYNEQFF. As DNA, the CDR3 is TGTGCCAGCAGCTCGGACAGGGGCTCCTACAATGAGCAGTTCTTC.

The chain uses TRBV7-2 and TRBJ1-2; D gene ambiguous. Germline loops: CDR1 SGHTA, CDR2 FQGNSA. CDR3 length equals 19 residues. V was cut by 3 bases and J by 5 bases, with 28 bases left in between. The DNA of the CDR3 is TGTGCCAGCAGCTTCAATTCTCAGACTACACTTCATCTTATTTATGGCTACACCTTC. Amino acid sequence: CASSFNSQTTLHLIYGYTF.

This chain connects TRBV7-2 to TRBJ2-7; TRBD1 agrees at 9 bases. V lost 1 base, J lost 1 base, and 2 bases stayed unmatched. Germline V CDR1 and CDR2: SGHTA, FQGNSA. This CDR3 comprises 15 residues. The CDR3 nucleotides are TGTGCCAGCAGCTTAGGGGGGACAGGGTCCTACGAGCAGTACTTC. Its translation: CASSLGGTGSYEQYF.

V and J are TRBV27 and TRBJ1-4, with TRBD1 matching 8 bases. V was clipped by 8 bases and J by 3 bases; unmatched bases: 14. This CDR3 has 17 amino acids. CDR1 is MNHEY and CDR2 is SMNVEV in the germline V gene (reference sequence). CDR3 loop: CASSSGQGRLSNEKLFF. The CDR3 DNA reads as TGTGCCAGCTCTTCCGGACAGGGACGTTTGTCTAATGAAAAACTGTTTTTT. Using reference TRBV27 and TRBJ1-4 for the parts outside the CDR3, the full variable domain is EAQVTQNPRYLITVTGKKLTVTCSQNMNHEYMSWYRQDPGLGLRQIYYSMNVEVTDKGDVPEGYKVSRKEKRNFPLILESPSPNQTSLYFCASSSGQGRLSNEKLFFGSGTQLSVL.